These 7 T cell receptor beta chains came from one sample sequenced in a study of cytotoxic CD8 clonotypes in ibrutinib-treated CLL. Repertoires were generated with immunoSEQ multiplex PCR, while TCRdb's copy carries only in-frame clones and drops some. The sample lists approximately 24,000 clones, approximately 70% occurring once. The starting material was PBMCs, obtained at disease progression, from a patient treated with ibrutinib. These receptors originate from a human donor with chronic lymphocytic leukemia.

The V and J genes are TRBV7-3 and TRBJ1-1; D remains ambiguous. This CDR3 has 14 residues. The V gene lost 2 bases and the J gene lost 2 bases, with 9 bases spanning the gap. Germline-derived CDR1 and CDR2 are SGHTA and FQGTGA. CDR3 region: CASSLSAVNTEAFF. The CDR3, as DNA: TGTGCCAGCAGCTTATCGGCCGTTAACACTGAAGCTTTCTTT.

V gene TRBV6-5 combines with J gene TRBJ2-5, with 11 bases fitting TRBD2. In germline, CDR1 is MNHEY, CDR2 SVGAGI. Trimming cost V 6 bases and J 2 bases; bases outside gene matches: 5. The CDR3 contains 15 residues. This chain's CDR3 is CASSLSGGGQETQYF. The CDR3, as DNA: TGTGCCAGCAGCCTTAGCGGGGGGGGGCAAGAGACCCAGTACTTC.

The chain links TRBV4-1 to TRBJ2-7, with 10 bases that match TRBD2. This CDR3 has 16 residues. Germline V gene data show CDR1 as MGHRA and CDR2 as YSYEKL. Trimming took 1 base from V and 3 from J; bases not matched to a gene: 6. The CDR3 protein is CASSQVLAGEIYEQYF. DNA of the CDR3: TGCGCCAGCAGCCAAGTCCTAGCGGGGGAAATCTACGAGCAGTACTTC.

The DNA for the CDR3 is TGCAGCGTTGAACAGAATGAAGCTTTCTTT. This gives the protein CSVEQNEAFF. The V and J genes are TRBV29-1 and TRBJ1-1; D ambiguous. Germline-derived CDR1 and CDR2 are SQVTM and ANQGSEA. Trimming cost V 2 bases and J 7 bases, with 5 bases left between them. This CDR3 contains 10 residues.

The chain joins TRBV5-1 to TRBJ1-1, with unresolved D. The CDR3 is made up of 12 amino acids. Between the trimmed V and J ends, which lost 1 base and 5 bases, there was a span of 6 bases. CDR1 and CDR2 (germline): SGHRS, YFSETQ. The CDR3 here is CASSLSGTEAFF. CDR3 sequence (DNA): TGCGCCAGCAGCTTGTCTGGGACTGAAGCTTTCTTT.

For the CDR3, the DNA is TGCGCCAGCAGCCAGGGGGTGGTTCCCGGGACAGGAAAAAATGGCTACACCTTC. This codes for CASSQGVVPGTGKNGYTF. The chain has TRBV5-1 and TRBJ1-2, with TRBD1 matching over 8 bases. Germline loops: CDR1 SGHRS, CDR2 YFSETQ. The CDR3 is 18 amino acids. After removal of 4 bases from V and 6 bases from J, the junction contained 20 bases not matched to a gene. The full variable domain, rest sourced from reference TRBV5-1 and TRBJ1-2, is KAGVTQTPRYLIKTRGQQVTLSCSPISGHRSVSWYQQTPGQGLQFLFEYFSETQRNKGNFPGRFSGRQFSNSRSEMNVSTLELGDSALYLCASSQGVVPGTGKNGYTFGSGTRLTVV.

The J gene is TRBJ1-2, the V gene TRBV6-5, with D uncertain. V lost 1 base and J 0 bases, leaving 6 bases between the germline ends. The CDR3 sequence is 14 residues long. Germline values: CDR1 MNHEY, CDR2 SVGAGI. CDR3 region: CASSYFGPNYGYTF. CDR3 sequence (DNA): TGTGCCAGCAGTTACTTCGGGCCTAACTATGGCTACACCTTC.